Shown below are 5 T cell receptor beta chains from a single sample sequenced in a study of CD8 T cells in Susac syndrome. RNA, at about 0.45 to 1 ug, was reverse transcribed with random hexamers. A single record per CDR3 protein comes from TCRdb applying MiXCR to the immunoSEQ multiplex PCR reads. Of 120,000 to 150,000 distinct CDR3 sequences listed, 90% to 95% are singletons. The sequencing input was CD4+ T cells from PBMCs. The receptors stem from a human donor with multiple sclerosis.

V and J are TRBV29-1 and TRBJ2-3; 7 nucleotides line up with TRBD2. The CDR3 has 11 amino acids. Germline CDR1 reads SQVTM; CDR2 reads ANQGSEA. The J segment lost 10 bases and the V segment lost 4 bases, leaving 5 bases of the junction unmatched. CDR3 nucleotides: TGCAGCGTTGGACTAGCTGGTGCGCAGTATTTT. Translation: CSVGLAGAQYF.

This clonotype occurred once. The rearrangement joins TRBV11-2 to TRBJ2-5; the D gene is possibly TRBD2 (5 bases). Germline V lookup: CDR1 SGHAT, CDR2 FQNNGV. With 1 base removed from V and 5 bases from J, the gap between germline ends came to 14 bases. The CDR3 has 15 residues. The CDR3 loop reads CASSLAGSGSETQYF. CDR3 DNA: TGTGCCAGCAGCTTAGCTGGATCGGGGTCTGAGACCCAGTACTTC.

The chain couples TRBV30 to TRBJ1-4; possible D gene TRBD1, 6 bases. Germline V gives CDR1 GTSNPN, CDR2 SVGIG (reference sequence). The CDR3 contains 14 residues. Trimming took 1 base from V and 2 from J, leaving 8 bases between them. CDR3 region: CAWSAGATNEKLFF. The CDR3 nucleotides are TGTGCCTGGAGTGCGGGGGCGACTAATGAAAAACTGTTTTTT.

V gene TRBV20-1 combines with J gene TRBJ1-1; tentatively, D is TRBD1 (5 bases). In germline, CDR1 is DFQATT, CDR2 SNEGSKA (reference sequence). The CDR3 runs 10 residues. Trimming shortened V by 4 bases and J by 11 bases, and 11 bases separated the two germline ends. The CDR3 loop is CSAKDWDAFF. CDR3 nucleotides: TGCAGTGCTAAGGACTGGGACGCTTTCTTT.

The chain employs TRBV7-9 and TRBJ1-2; a weak D match, TRBD1 (6 bases). Germline CDR1 SEHNR, CDR2 FQNEAQ (reference sequence). V lost 4 bases and J 3 bases, leaving 9 bases between the germline ends. CDR3 size: 13 residues. Here the CDR3 DNA reads TGTGCCAGCAGCTCCAGGGGAGACTATGGCTACACCTTC. Its protein is CASSSRGDYGYTF.